This TCR beta chain comes out of a study of blood T cell repertoires in COVID-19. Study-level background: Sample material is recorded as cDNA or gDNA derived from T cells, B-cell-depleted T cells, or PBMCs.

The CDR3 length is 15 residues. The germline CDR1 and CDR2 sequences are SGHRS and YFSETQ. J gave up 7 bases and V 0 bases, and 6 bases lay outside the gene matches. Per the authors' pipeline: Nucleated cell number was recorded as an estimate derived from reference gene primer amplification. TCRdb's copy holds only in-frame clones and misses some; the assay was immunoSEQ multiplex PCR. V and J calls and clone size follow that table, whereas D and trimming were derived from the DNA. The sample yields more than 55,000 clones, over 70% seen once. The sequence came from a man aged 60 to 69 with acute or convalescent COVID-19. The chain links TRBV5-1 to TRBJ2-4, with 8 positions matching TRBD2. What was sequenced was peripheral blood. DNA for the CDR3: TGCGCCAGCAGCTTGGACGGGGGGGCCGGGAACATTCAGTACTTC. Amino acids: CASSLDGGAGNIQYF.